This T cell receptor (beta chain) was sequenced in a study of blood T cell repertoires in COVID-19. Study-wide context: PBMCs, B-cell-depleted T cells, or T cells provided the cDNA or gDNA that made up the material.

The CDR3 runs 13 residues. The germline V and J ends were trimmed by 7 bases and 4 bases, with 14 bases remaining between them. Germline lookup yields CDR1 SNHLY and CDR2 FYNNEI. Original processing notes: Using reference gene primer amplification, nucleated cell counts were estimated. This table comes from immunoSEQ multiplex PCR, and its TCRdb copy is limited to in-frame clones, with some not included. V and J calls and clone size follow that table, whereas D and trimming were derived from the DNA. Seen here are approximately 80,000 clones, about 86% observed once, and the top ten hold around 40%. Many counts were recorded for this clone.

The V gene is TRBV2, the J gene TRBJ2-7, with a weak D call TRBD2 (6 bases). This clonotype originated in an older man with acute or convalescent COVID-19. The sequencing sample was made of peripheral blood. CDR3 residues: CASTYQEGYEQYF. The CDR3 region has the DNA TGTGCCAGCACCTACCAGGAGGGTTACGAGCAGTACTTC.